Only a few counts were recorded for the clone carrying this T cell receptor (beta chain). What it binds is not known. The sample originates from a study of cytomegalovirus exposure and HLA in healthy donors. Whole-study results and caveats: Indistinguishable V segments such as TRBV6-2 and TRBV6-3 were excluded. It was 160 or so TCR beta chains that were listed as cytomegalovirus-associated. Later genetic work tied a missense DCLRE1C variant to beta-chain V and J trimming.

Germline-derived CDR1 and CDR2 are SGHNT and YYREEE (reference sequence). The CDR3 covers 13 residues. V was shortened by 0 bases and J by 6 bases, with 10 bases between the two germline ends. Primers: 60 Vbeta forward and 13 Jbeta reverse. Generated by immunoSEQ multiplex PCR, the TCRdb table keeps only in-frame clones and is missing some. The data contain about 200,000 clones, roughly 80% of them seen just once; the ten biggest clones take up roughly 15%. This receptor was taken from a man aged 40-55 years in good health and CMV-seronegative. Sequencing input: PBMCs. The rearrangement joins TRBV5-4 to TRBJ2-7; no firm D call. The CDR3 DNA follows: TGTGCCAGCAGCTTGGGGTCACGCGGCGAGCAGTACTTC. This encodes CASSLGSRGEQYF.